Listed here are 24 T cell receptor beta chains from one sample, sequenced in a study of long-term antiretroviral therapy in people with HIV (dated by TCRdb to between 2022 and 2023). The immunoSEQ hsTCRB v3.0 assay was used at survey level resolution to sequence the TRB variable region. TCRdb provides this immuneACCESS table in a form limited to in-frame rearrangements. Some clones are lacking; in checked studies, under half of them reflect an unresolved V gene, and why the rest are absent is not known. The sample table records 23,000 or so clones; under 85% of these occur just once. The ten largest clones add up to about 25% of the sample. This material consisted of unsorted PBMCs, taken 0.4 years after starting antiretroviral therapy. The receptors shown here come from a man aged 50 to 60 with HIV.

This chain uses TRBV5-4 with TRBJ1-1; tentatively, D is TRBD1 (5 bases). V was cut by 6 bases and J by 1 base, with 16 bases left in between. Germline CDR1 SGHNT, CDR2 YYREEE (reference sequence). This CDR3 has 15 amino acids. In nucleotides, the CDR3 is TGTGCCAGCACAATCAATACAGGTCAGAACACTGAAGCTTTCTTT. Its protein is CASTINTGQNTEAFF.

V usage is TRBV7-8 and J usage is TRBJ1-2; TRBD1 aligns across 7 bases. The length of the CDR3 is 13 residues. After removal of 4 bases from V and 5 bases from J, the junction contained 4 bases not matched to a gene. The germline gives CDR1 SGHVS, CDR2 FQNEAQ. This CDR3 reads CASSSGTEYGYTF. The CDR3 region has the DNA TGTGCCAGCAGCTCCGGGACAGAGTATGGCTACACCTTC.

J is TRBJ2-7 and V is TRBV7-2, with 9 bases matching TRBD1. The CDR3 runs to 15 residues. Unmatched junction bases numbered 10, after V lost 4 bases and J lost 6 bases. The germline gives CDR1 SGHTA, CDR2 FQGNSA. The CDR3 nucleotides read TGTGCCAGCAGCTCTCAGGACAGGGGCAGGTCCGAGCAGTACTTC. It is translated as CASSSQDRGRSEQYF.

In DNA form, the CDR3 reads TGTGCCAGCAGTACAGGAGGGACCTACGAGCAGTACTTC. Translated, it gives CASSTGGTYEQYF. V and J are TRBV28 and TRBJ2-7, with D perhaps matching TRBD2 (6 bases). The CDR3 is 13 residues long. V lost 5 bases, J lost 2 bases, and 10 bases lay in between. Germline CDR1 MDHEN, CDR2 SYDVKM.

The chain has TRBV4-1 and TRBJ1-1; no firm D call. This CDR3 has 16 amino acids. Per the germline V gene, CDR1 is MGHRA and CDR2 is YSYEKL. The V gene lost 0 bases and the J gene lost 3 bases, with 14 bases spanning the gap. The CDR3 protein is CASSQEVRARYTEAFF. CDR3 nucleotide sequence: TGCGCCAGCAGCCAAGAAGTACGGGCGCGGTACACTGAAGCTTTCTTT.

The rearrangement uses TRBV10-1 and TRBJ2-7; 12 bases agree with TRBD1. The CDR3 covers 13 residues. The J segment lost 5 bases and the V segment lost 10 bases, leaving 6 bases of the junction unmatched. Per germline, CDR1 WNHNN and CDR2 SYGVQD (reference sequence). The CDR3 nucleotides are TGCGCCACCCGGGACAGGGGGCGCGACGAGCAGTACTTC. It codes for CATRDRGRDEQYF.

The chain links TRBV28 to TRBJ1-2; possible D gene TRBD1, 5 bases. The CDR3 extends over 15 amino acids. Trimming removed 8 bases at V and 3 bases at J, with 19 bases between. CDR1 and CDR2 from the germline V gene are MDHEN and SYDVKM. This chain's CDR3 is CASSALGVPDYGYTF. The CDR3, as DNA: TGTGCCAGCTCAGCCTTAGGGGTACCGGACTATGGCTACACCTTC.

The gene calls are TRBV2 and TRBJ2-6, with D maybe TRBD1 (5 bases). The V gene's germline CDR1 is SNHLY and CDR2 FYNNEI. The CDR3 has 15 residues. Trimming removed 7 bases at V and 0 bases at J, with 10 bases between. CDR3 coding DNA: TGTGCCAGCACCAAGGGGTTCTCTGGGGCCAACGTCCTGACTTTC. Translation: CASTKGFSGANVLTF.

The V gene is TRBV13, the J gene TRBJ2-7, with 8 bases aligning to TRBD1. This CDR3 is 16 amino acids long. Germline V gene data show CDR1 as PRHDT and CDR2 as FYEKMQ (reference sequence). With 0 bases clipped from V and 0 bases from J, the junction kept 4 bases outside the gene matches. The CDR3 DNA is TGTGCCAGCAGCTTAGGACAGGGGGGCCTCTCCTACGAGCAGTACTTC. Its translation: CASSLGQGGLSYEQYF.

The V and J genes are TRBV7-9 and TRBJ2-2; D remains ambiguous. V dropped 5 bases and J dropped 6 bases, with 16 bases sitting between them. Looked up from germline, CDR1 is SEHNR and CDR2 is FQNEAQ (reference sequence). The CDR3 has 15 amino acids. The CDR3, as DNA: TGTGCCAGCAGCCCGATTGGAATTTCTTCCGGGGAGCTGTTTTTT. Its translation: CASSPIGISSGELFF.

V is TRBV9 and J is TRBJ2-7, with TRBD1 matching over 7 bases. The CDR3 is 12 residues long. The germline gives CDR1 SGDLS, CDR2 YYNGEE. V lost 3 bases, J lost 6 bases, and 3 bases stayed unmatched. DNA for the CDR3: TGTGCCAGCAGCGCCACAGGGGCCGAGCAGTACTTC. It translates to CASSATGAEQYF.

The chain links TRBV6-1 to TRBJ2-5; 9 bases match TRBD1. This CDR3 contains 14 residues. Losses at the gene ends were 4 bases for V and 7 bases for J; bases not matched to a gene: 7. The germline V gene encodes CDR1 MNHNS and CDR2 SASEGT. CDR3 nucleotides: TGTGCCAGCAGTGCCGGGACAGGGAAAGGGACCCAGTACTTC. It specifies CASSAGTGKGTQYF.

This clone was found a few times. This rearrangement joins TRBV6-5 to TRBJ2-2, with 7 bases fitting TRBD1. V dropped 7 bases and J dropped 5; count of bases not matched to a gene: 10. The CDR3 contains 15 residues. Germline lookup yields CDR1 MNHEY and CDR2 SVGAGI. CDR3: CASKGSGTETGELFF. The CDR3 bases are TGTGCCAGCAAAGGGTCCGGGACAGAGACCGGGGAGCTGTTTTTT.

The chain links TRBV18 to TRBJ1-2; D may be TRBD1 (5 bases). The CDR3 extends over 16 amino acids. Germline V gives CDR1 KGHSH, CDR2 LQKENI. The V gene lost 2 bases and the J gene lost 2 bases, with 15 bases spanning the gap. The CDR3 region is CASSPNWGDMNYGYTF. The CDR3, as DNA: TGTGCCAGCTCACCAAACTGGGGGGATATGAACTATGGCTACACCTTC.

A few counts support this clone. The chain couples TRBV7-9 to TRBJ2-3; D is tentatively TRBD1 or TRBD2 (6 bases each). This CDR3 is built from 13 residues. CDR1 and CDR2 (germline): SEHNR, FQNEAQ (reference sequence). The V gene lost 10 bases and the J gene lost 4 bases, with 15 bases spanning the gap. In DNA, the CDR3 is TGTGCCACCCGGTGGGGGGCAGCAGATACGCAGTATTTT. The encoded protein is CATRWGAADTQYF. The variable domain in full, with the rest retrieved from reference TRBV7-9 and TRBJ2-3, is DTGVSQNPRHKITKRGQNVTFRCDPISEHNRLYWYRQTLGQGPEFLTYFQNEAQLEKSRLLSDRFSAERPKGSFSTLEIQRTEQGDSAMYLCATRWGAADTQYFGPGTRLTVL.

The chain couples TRBV10-1 to TRBJ1-5; possibly TRBD1 for D (6 bases). This CDR3 is 17 amino acids long. Germline loops: CDR1 WNHNN, CDR2 SYGVQD (reference sequence). V was shortened by 0 bases and J by 0 bases, with 12 bases between the two germline ends. CDR3 in amino acids: CASSESRGIYSNQPQHF. CDR3 in DNA: TGCGCCAGCAGTGAGTCTAGGGGGATTTATAGCAATCAGCCCCAGCATTTT.

This chain joins TRBV2 and TRBJ1-1; D is uncertain. This CDR3 spans 12 amino acids. Germline CDR1 reads SNHLY; CDR2 reads FYNNEI. The V gene lost 3 bases and the J gene lost 2 bases, with 4 bases spanning the gap. This CDR3 is CASSDYNTEAFF. CDR3 bases: TGTGCCAGCAGTGATTATAACACTGAAGCTTTCTTT.

J is TRBJ1-3 and V is TRBV7-2; D unclear. Trimming stripped 5 bases from V and 1 base from J, with 6 bases between. The CDR3 sequence is 13 residues long. CDR1 SGHTA and CDR2 FQGNSA come from the germline V gene. The chain's CDR3 is CASSLVSGNTIYF. In nucleotides, the CDR3 is TGTGCCAGCAGCCTAGTGTCTGGAAACACCATATATTTT.

V usage is TRBV9 and J usage is TRBJ2-7; 12 bases map to TRBD2. CDR3 length equals 16 residues. The junction had 6 bases not matched to a gene; V was cut back by 2 bases and J by 3 bases. Germline CDR1 is SGDLS and CDR2 is YYNGEE. The CDR3: CASSVASGGELYEQYF. CDR3 nucleotides: TGTGCCAGCAGCGTGGCTAGCGGGGGGGAACTCTACGAGCAGTACTTC.

The chain combines TRBV4-1 with TRBJ2-5, with 14 bases matching TRBD2. With V trimmed by 9 bases and J by 3 bases, 3 bases remained unmatched. The CDR3 totals 14 residues. The germline V gene has CDR1 MGHRA and CDR2 YSYEKL. The CDR3 DNA reads TGCGCCAGTAGGGGACTAGCGGGGGAAGAGACCCAGTACTTC. It translates to CASRGLAGEETQYF.

The rearrangement links TRBV7-2 to TRBJ1-5; tentatively, D is TRBD1 (6 bases). The CDR3 covers 16 residues. Trimming left V 4 bases short and J 7 bases short, with 20 bases between. From germline, CDR1 is SGHTA and CDR2 FQGNSA. DNA of the CDR3: TGTGCCAGCAGCTGGGACCGGACAGACCTGGGCCAGCCCCAGCATTTT. Translation gives CASSWDRTDLGQPQHF. Variable domain in full (rest from reference TRBV7-2 and TRBJ1-5): GAGVSQSPSNKVTEKGKDVELRCDPISGHTALYWYRQSLGQGLEFLIYFQGNSAPDKSGLPSDRFSAERTGGSVSTLTIQRTQQEDSAVYLCASSWDRTDLGQPQHFGDGTRLSIL.

The J gene is TRBJ2-7, the V gene TRBV4-1; TRBD1 matches 8 bases. Germline values: CDR1 MGHRA, CDR2 YSYEKL. Unmatched junction bases numbered 10, after V lost 4 bases and J lost 2 bases. The CDR3 is made up of 16 amino acids. In DNA form, the CDR3 reads TGCGCCAGCAGCCCCACACAGGGGACAGGAACCTACGAGCAGTACTTC. Protein sequence: CASSPTQGTGTYEQYF.

Concerning this clone itself: An end of the junction differs from the germline gene, which may be a read error. The chain employs TRBV7-7 and TRBJ2-7; D is possibly TRBD2 (5 bases). Per the germline V gene, CDR1 is SSHAT and CDR2 is FNYEAQ (reference sequence). The length of the CDR3 is 13 residues. CDR3 DNA: TGTGCTAGCAGCGCAGGAGGTTCCTACGAGCAGTACTTC. The encoded protein is CASSAGGSYEQYF. The full variable domain, its missing parts supplied by reference TRBV7-7 and TRBJ2-7, is GAGVSQSPRYKVTKRGQDVTLRCDPISSHATLYWYQQALGQGPEFLTYFNYEAQPDKSGLPSDRFSAERPEGSISTLTIQRTEQRDSAMYRCASSAGGSYEQYFGPGTRLTVT.

This chain uses TRBV6-6 with TRBJ1-2; D is perhaps TRBD1 (6 bases). Germline V lookup: CDR1 MNHNY, CDR2 SVGAGI (reference sequence). V shed 6 bases and J shed 0 bases, with 14 bases lying between them. This CDR3 contains 15 residues. DNA of the CDR3: TGTGCCAGCAGGCTAGGACAGACCCCTAACTATGGCTACACCTTC. Translated: CASRLGQTPNYGYTF.